These 20 T cell receptor beta chains originate from one sample sequenced in a study of chemoradiotherapy in HPV16-positive cancers. Sequencing used immunoSEQ multiplex PCR; TCRdb keeps in-frame clones, though not all of them. The table shows roughly 3,100 clones, with about four fifths occurring only once. Sequences were derived from tumor tissue, sampled from a patient who underwent chemoradiotherapy. The receptors come from a human donor with HPV-associated anogenital cancer.

This clone was detected a few times. The rearrangement uses TRBV30 and TRBJ1-4, with unresolved D. Germline V gene data show CDR1 as GTSNPN and CDR2 as SVGIG (reference sequence). The ends were cut back, 5 bases at V and 8 bases at J, with 9 bases in the middle. The CDR3 has 11 residues. The DNA of the CDR3 is TGTGCCTGGGGTTCCGGGGAAAAACTGTTTTTT. It yields the protein CAWGSGEKLFF.

The chain has TRBV4-2 and TRBJ1-4, with a weak D call TRBD1 (5 bases). With 0 bases removed from V and 3 bases from J, the gap between germline ends came to 11 bases. The CDR3 consists of 16 residues. Germline CDR1 is LGHNA and CDR2 is YNFKEQ. Here the CDR3 DNA reads TGTGCCAGCAGCCAAGATGGGGGGATTGCTAATGAAAAACTGTTTTTT. The encoded protein is CASSQDGGIANEKLFF.

This clone was observed a handful of times. This rearrangement joins TRBV5-3 to TRBJ1-1; D gene ambiguous. TRBV5-3 is an ORF, with its function uncertain. Trimming removed 4 bases from V and 11 bases from J, with 12 bases in between. This CDR3 region has 11 residues. CDR3: CARSEEVVAFF. The CDR3 DNA is TGTGCCAGAAGCGAGGAGGTTGTTGCTTTCTTT.

This clone was detected only a few times. The chain joins TRBV2 to TRBJ2-1; 8 nucleotides agree with TRBD2. CDR3 length: 15 residues. V dropped 7 bases and J dropped 0; count of bases not matched to a gene: 5. The germline V gene has CDR1 SNHLY and CDR2 FYNNEI. The CDR3 DNA sequence: TGTGCCAGCACCCTAACTAGCGGCTCCTACAATGAGCAGTTCTTC. This translates into CASTLTSGSYNEQFF.

The V call is TRBV6-5, the J call TRBJ2-2, with D maybe TRBD1 (6 bases). The CDR3 spans 13 residues. CDR1 and CDR2 from the germline V gene are MNHEY and SVGAGI. V was clipped by 6 bases and J by 5 bases, with 10 bases between them. This CDR3 is CASRQGITGELFF. In nucleotides, the CDR3 is TGTGCCAGCAGGCAGGGGATAACCGGGGAGCTGTTTTTT.

This clone showed up just once. The J gene is TRBJ2-7, the V gene TRBV23-1; 13 nucleotides match TRBD2. TRBV23-1 is sorted into the ORF group, with uncertain function. V lost 9 bases, J lost 0 bases, and 11 bases stayed unmatched. This CDR3 is built from 17 residues. CDR3 coding DNA: TGCGCCAGAACGGGACTAGCGGGACCTTACCGCTCCTACGAGCAGTACTTC. Translating it yields CARTGLAGPYRSYEQYF.

V usage is TRBV18 and J usage is TRBJ1-1, with D perhaps TRBD1 (5 bases). Germline-derived CDR1 and CDR2 are KGHSH and LQKENI. This CDR3 contains 14 residues. Trimming pared 0 bases from V and 1 base from J, leaving 6 bases between. CDR3 residues: CASSPPGGNTEAFF. The CDR3 DNA follows: TGTGCCAGCTCACCACCCGGGGGGAACACTGAAGCTTTCTTT.

This clone was counted a single time. The V gene is TRBV5-1, the J gene TRBJ1-5; D not resolved. V was shortened by 5 bases and J by 6 bases, with 12 bases between the two germline ends. The germline V gene has CDR1 SGHRS and CDR2 YFSETQ. The CDR3 sequence is 13 residues long. The CDR3 DNA reads as TGCGCCAGCAGTGAAAGGGAAGGTCAGCCCCAGCATTTT. It encodes CASSEREGQPQHF.

The rearrangement uses TRBV6-5 and TRBJ1-3; D gene uncertain. Trimming shortened V by 5 bases and J by 7 bases, and 18 bases separated the two germline ends. Germline values: CDR1 MNHEY, CDR2 SVGAGI. This CDR3 contains 15 residues. This chain's CDR3 is CASSPLGGRANTIYF. The CDR3 DNA sequence: TGTGCCAGCAGTCCACTAGGTGGACGGGCTAACACCATATATTTT.

This clone has more than one count but fewer than ten. This sequence joins TRBV28 and TRBJ1-1; 9 positions match TRBD1. Germline loops: CDR1 MDHEN, CDR2 SYDVKM. The V and J ends lost 2 bases and 2 bases, in that order; junction bases with no gene match: 6. CDR3 length: 16 residues. CDR3 loop: CASSLGTGRLNTEAFF. CDR3 DNA sequence: TGTGCCAGCAGTTTAGGGACAGGGAGGTTAAACACTGAAGCTTTCTTT.

This clone was observed a single time. The rearrangement uses TRBV28 and TRBJ1-3; 8 positions match TRBD1. V dropped 4 bases and J dropped 10; count of bases not matched to a gene: 6. CDR3 size: 13 residues. The germline V gene has CDR1 MDHEN and CDR2 SYDVKM. CDR3 sequence: CASSYGQGVTIYF. CDR3 in DNA: TGTGCCAGCAGTTACGGACAGGGTGTAACCATATATTTT.

This chain connects TRBV6-6 to TRBJ2-7; 7 nucleotides match TRBD1. This CDR3 comprises 14 residues. Germline values: CDR1 MNHNY, CDR2 SVGAGI (reference sequence). V shed 2 bases and J 0 bases; nucleotides not matched to a gene: 1. CDR3 nucleotide sequence: TGTGCCAGCAGTTACAGGGGGCCCTCCTACGAGCAGTACTTC. This gives the protein CASSYRGPSYEQYF.

The chain recombines TRBV9 with TRBJ2-3; 11 nucleotides line up with TRBD2. Germline CDR1 and CDR2: SGDLS and YYNGEE. The V and J ends lost 3 bases and 6 bases, in that order; junction bases with no gene match: 9. The CDR3 length is 16 residues. The CDR3 spells CASSAFSGRARDTQYF. The CDR3 DNA reads as TGTGCCAGCAGCGCGTTTAGCGGGAGGGCAAGGGATACGCAGTATTTT.

J is TRBJ1-1 and V is TRBV2; unclear D gene. Germline loops: CDR1 SNHLY, CDR2 FYNNEI. The CDR3 sequence is 14 residues long. V lost 5 bases and J 7 bases, leaving 17 bases between the germline ends. CDR3 nucleotides: TGTGCCAGCAGTCGAGGCTTGAGGCGGAATGAAGCTTTCTTT. This encodes CASSRGLRRNEAFF.

CDR3 sequence: CASSLAGTRKQYF. The DNA for the CDR3 is TGTGCCAGCAGCTTAGCAGGGACAAGGAAGCAGTACTTC. This chain uses TRBV13 with TRBJ2-7, with a tentative D call TRBD1 (6 bases). The CDR3 has 13 residues. CDR1 and CDR2 from the germline V gene are PRHDT and FYEKMQ (reference sequence). The V gene lost 1 base and the J gene lost 8 bases, with 12 bases spanning the gap.

The chain has TRBV29-1 and TRBJ1-6; 7 bases align to TRBD1. This CDR3 has 14 amino acids. CDR1 is SQVTM and CDR2 is ANQGSEA in the germline V gene. V was clipped by 7 bases and J by 0 bases; unmatched bases: 3. CDR3 sequence reads: CSATGSSYNSPLHF. For the CDR3, the DNA is TGCAGCGCGACAGGGAGCTCCTATAATTCACCCCTCCACTTT.

This sequence joins TRBV21-1 and TRBJ2-5; the listed D gene, TRBD2, was not tested against the DNA. TRBV21-1 is a pseudogene. The CDR3 runs to 14 residues. The CDR3 region is CASSKGEEQPPRYF. The CDR3, as DNA: TGTGCCAGCAGCAAAGGGGAGGAACAGCCCCCCCGGTACTTC.

The rearrangement joins TRBV5-1 to TRBJ2-1, with 7 bases identical to TRBD2. With V trimmed by 0 bases and J by 4 bases, 7 bases remained unmatched. This CDR3 is 16 amino acids long. Looked up from germline, CDR1 is SGHRS and CDR2 is YFSETQ. The CDR3 coding sequence is TGCGCCAGCAGCTTGGCGGCGGGAGCCCCTTACAATGAGCAGTTCTTC. Translating it yields CASSLAAGAPYNEQFF.

The chain combines TRBV2 with TRBJ2-7; TRBD1 matches 8 bases. The V segment lost 7 bases and the J segment 2 bases; nucleotides outside the gene matches: 7. The germline V gene encodes CDR1 SNHLY and CDR2 FYNNEI. The CDR3 has 14 amino acids. The CDR3 spells CASKGQGRTYEQYF. As DNA, the CDR3 is TGTGCCAGCAAAGGACAGGGTAGAACCTACGAGCAGTACTTC.

The chain is built from TRBV13 and TRBJ2-1, with D perhaps TRBD2 (6 bases). The CDR3 spans 16 residues. V dropped 3 bases and J dropped 1 base, with 13 bases sitting between them. Germline V lookup: CDR1 PRHDT, CDR2 FYEKMQ (reference sequence). The CDR3 spells CASSFQRAGSYNEQFF. Here the CDR3 DNA reads TGTGCCAGCAGCTTCCAGCGGGCCGGGTCCTACAATGAGCAGTTCTTC.